Listed below are T cell receptor beta chains from one sample, sequenced in a study of T cell responses to AZD1222 COVID-19 vaccine. Method: immunoSEQ multiplex PCR; TCRdb's copy keeps in-frame clones and lacks some. The table records fewer than 90,000 clones, more than 70% of them present only once. Specimen: peripheral blood, collected on day 0 of AZD1222 vaccination. These TCRs come from an adult in good health. The CDR3 runs from the conserved cysteine through the conserved F or W. D genes are given only for firm matches. Expanded clones get a size class; other rows say once, few or many, or leave the size out.

D gene: NA
V gene: TRBV5-1
clone size: NA
J gene: TRBJ2-1
CDR3 DNA: TGCGCCAGCAGCTTGGGGGGGCAGCCCTCCTACAATGAGCAGTTCTTC
CDR3 protein: CASSLGGQPSYNEQFF

D gene: TRBD2
V gene: TRBV7-3
clone size: NA
J gene: TRBJ2-3
CDR3 DNA: TGTGCCAGCAGCCGACTAGCGGGAGGTGGAGATACGCAGTATTTT
CDR3 protein: CASSRLAGGGDTQYF

D gene: TRBD1
V gene: TRBV6-6
clone size: NA
J gene: TRBJ1-5
CDR3 DNA: TGTGCCAGCAGTTACGGGACAGGGGTGGGTCAGCCCCAGCATTTT
CDR3 protein: CASSYGTGVGQPQHF

D gene: NA
V gene: TRBV5-4
clone size: few
J gene: TRBJ1-6
CDR3 DNA: TGTGCCAGCAGCTCGGGTAAAGGGGTGGACCACTTT
CDR3 protein: CASSSGKGVDHF

D gene: TRBD2
V gene: TRBV7-9
clone size: many
J gene: TRBJ2-1
CDR3 DNA: TGTGCCAGCAGCTTAGTCCGAGGGAGCGGGGACGCCAATGAGCAGTTCTTC
CDR3 protein: CASSLVRGSGDANEQFF

D gene: NA
V gene: TRBV6-5
clone size: NA
J gene: TRBJ2-2
CDR3 DNA: TGTGCCAGCAACCCCGGGACCGCGAACACCGGGGAGCTGTTTTTT
CDR3 protein: CASNPGTANTGELFF

D gene: NA
V gene: TRBV4-1
clone size: NA
J gene: TRBJ1-1
CDR3 DNA: TGCGCCAGCAGCCAAGATCTAACGCCGGGAACTGAAGCTTTCTTT
CDR3 protein: CASSQDLTPGTEAFF

D gene: NA
V gene: TRBV11-2
clone size: NA
J gene: TRBJ1-1
CDR3 DNA: TGTGCCAGCAGGCGAATTGGAGGGGTCAACACTGAAGCTTTCTTT
CDR3 protein: CASRRIGGVNTEAFF

D gene: NA
V gene: TRBV28
clone size: NA
J gene: TRBJ2-1
CDR3 DNA: TGTGCCAGCGTAAGATGGAGCTCCTACAATGAGCAGTTCTTC
CDR3 protein: CASVRWSSYNEQFF

D gene: NA
V gene: TRBV6-5
clone size: once
J gene: TRBJ1-3
CDR3 DNA: TGTGCCACCCGATCCGGGGCATCGGGAAACACCATATATTTT
CDR3 protein: CATRSGASGNTIYF

D gene: TRBD2
V gene: TRBV18
clone size: NA
J gene: TRBJ2-2
CDR3 DNA: TGTGCCAGCTCAGTTCGTACTAGCGGAGAAACGAACACCGGGGAGCTGTTTTTT
CDR3 protein: CASSVRTSGETNTGELFF

D gene: NA
V gene: TRBV5-4
clone size: NA
J gene: TRBJ1-1
CDR3 DNA: TGTGCCAGCAGCTTGGGGACTGTCATGAACACTGAAGCTTTCTTT
CDR3 protein: CASSLGTVMNTEAFF

D gene: NA
V gene: TRBV6-4
clone size: NA
J gene: TRBJ2-7
CDR3 DNA: TGTGCCAGCAGTGACTCGAAGTCAAATAAAATGTTCCAGGGGCCCAGACAGTACTTC
CDR3 protein: CASSDSKSNKMFQGPRQYF

D gene: NA
V gene: TRBV18
clone size: few
J gene: TRBJ1-1
CDR3 DNA: TGTGCCAGCTCACCACCGTCGCTGCGTAACACTGAAGCTTTCTTT
CDR3 protein: CASSPPSLRNTEAFF

D gene: TRBD2
V gene: TRBV10-3
clone size: NA
J gene: TRBJ2-1
CDR3 DNA: TGTGCCATCAGTGCGACTAGCGGCAATGAGCAGTTCTTC
CDR3 protein: CAISATSGNEQFF

D gene: TRBD2
V gene: TRBV4-2
clone size: NA
J gene: TRBJ2-1
CDR3 DNA: TGTGCCAGCAGCCAAGAGCGGGGGGGCGCCCCCCATGAGCAGTTCTTC
CDR3 protein: CASSQERGGAPHEQFF

D gene: TRBD1
V gene: TRBV9
clone size: once
J gene: TRBJ1-1
CDR3 DNA: TGTGCCAGCAGCAAACGACAGGGTATGACTGAAGCTTTCTTT
CDR3 protein: CASSKRQGMTEAFF

D gene: TRBD1
V gene: TRBV5-8
clone size: NA
J gene: TRBJ1-4
CDR3 DNA: TGTGCCAGCAGCCTGGGACAGCTGAGCATTGAAAAACTGTTTTTT
CDR3 protein: CASSLGQLSIEKLFF

D gene: NA
V gene: TRBV2
clone size: NA
J gene: TRBJ1-2
CDR3 DNA: TGTGCCAGCATGGGGCAGGGAGGGAACTATGGCTACACCTTC
CDR3 protein: CASMGQGGNYGYTF

D gene: TRBD2
V gene: TRBV24-1
clone size: NA
J gene: TRBJ2-1
CDR3 DNA: TGTGCCACCAAGGGGTCTAGCGGGACCCCCTCCTACAATGAGCAGTTCTTC
CDR3 protein: CATKGSSGTPSYNEQFF

D gene: TRBD2
V gene: TRBV4-1
clone size: NA
J gene: TRBJ2-1
CDR3 DNA: TGCGCCAGCAGCCAAGGGGGGCTAGCGGGCCACAATGAGCAGTTCTTC
CDR3 protein: CASSQGGLAGHNEQFF

D gene: NA
V gene: TRBV7-9
clone size: NA
J gene: TRBJ2-3
CDR3 DNA: TGTGCCAGCAGGACGAGCAGAGGAAGCACAGATACGCAGTATTTT
CDR3 protein: CASRTSRGSTDTQYF

D gene: TRBD1
V gene: TRBV3-1/TRBV3-2
clone size: NA
J gene: TRBJ2-2
CDR3 DNA: TGTGCCAGCAGCCCGAACAGACAGGGGGCCGGGGAGCTGTTTTTT
CDR3 protein: CASSPNRQGAGELFF

D gene: TRBD1
V gene: TRBV7-9
clone size: NA
J gene: TRBJ1-5
CDR3 DNA: TGTGCCAGCAGCTCCCGTCAAGGGGGCGGGCTGAATCAGCCCCAGCATTTT
CDR3 protein: CASSSRQGGGLNQPQHF

D gene: NA
V gene: TRBV3-1/TRBV3-2
clone size: NA
J gene: TRBJ2-1
CDR3 DNA: TGTGCCAGCAGCTCGGCGGGGAATGAGCAGTTCTTC
CDR3 protein: CASSSAGNEQFF

D gene: NA
V gene: TRBV12-3/TRBV12-4
clone size: NA
J gene: TRBJ1-1
CDR3 DNA: TGTGCCAGCAGTTTAGGTGTAGGGAATGAAGCTTTCTTT
CDR3 protein: CASSLGVGNEAFF

D gene: TRBD1
V gene: TRBV4-1
clone size: NA
J gene: TRBJ2-6
CDR3 DNA: TGCGCCAGCAGCCAAGAAGGGGACAGGGGACTATCTGGGGCCAACGTCCTGACTTTC
CDR3 protein: CASSQEGDRGLSGANVLTF